This TCR beta chain was sequenced in a study of PD-L1 blockade in urothelial cancer. About the research overall: Analyses were performed on blood at 3 weeks after treatment start (the second dose) and at 6 weeks.

Into every PCR, synthetic TCR analog templates were spiked. Sequencing used immunoSEQ multiplex PCR; TCRdb keeps in-frame clones, though not all of them. Of 130,000 or so clones listed, about four fifths are singletons. The length of the CDR3 is 16 residues. J was trimmed by 0 bases and V by 4 bases; bases with no gene match: 3. In germline, CDR1 is SGHNT, CDR2 YYREEE (reference sequence). Regarding the study as a whole: Durable benefit was linked to greater 3-week expansion of tumor-associated blood clones.

A word on this clone: Its antigen is unidentified.

The time point: pretreatment peripheral blood. Patients were living with locally advanced or metastatic urothelial carcinoma. The rearrangement uses TRBV5-4 and TRBJ2-1; 11 bases line up with TRBD2. This clonotype originated in a man over 45 with urothelial cancer. The starting material was PBMCs, obtained around atezolizumab (anti-PD-L1) treatment. Here the CDR3 reads CASSPTSGASYNEQFF. CDR3 nucleotides: TGTGCCAGCAGCCCGACTAGCGGGGCCTCCTACAATGAGCAGTTCTTC.